The 31 T cell receptor beta chains in this list originate from one sample, sequenced in a study of blood T cell repertoires in COVID-19. Generated by immunoSEQ multiplex PCR, the TCRdb table keeps only in-frame clones and is missing some. The data show over 120,000 clones, about 79% seen once. The specimen was PBMCs or T cells enriched from blood (not recorded which). The source is a man aged 50-59 years who had recovered from COVID-19.

About this clone: A much larger clone is a single base away; this may be a read error. The sample carries other DNA sequences with the same CDR3. V is TRBV28 and J is TRBJ1-5, with 9 bases lining up with TRBD1. V lost 4 bases to trimming and J lost 4 bases; unmatched junction nucleotides: 2. CDR3 length equals 14 residues. Per germline, CDR1 MDHEN and CDR2 SYDVKM. The CDR3 bases are TGTGCCAGCAGTTCAGGACAGGGGAATCAGCCCCAGCATTTT. Its translation: CASSSGQGNQPQHF.

V gene TRBV18 combines with J gene TRBJ2-7; D not resolved. The CDR3 sequence is 13 residues long. V shed 4 bases and J shed 6 bases, with 13 bases lying between them. The germline V gene encodes CDR1 KGHSH and CDR2 LQKENI. The CDR3 loop is CASSRVQTGEQYF. CDR3 bases: TGTGCCAGCTCACGTGTACAGACCGGCGAGCAGTACTTC. Combining the CDR3 with reference TRBV18 and TRBJ2-7 gives the whole variable domain NAGVMQNPRHLVRRRGQEARLRCSPMKGHSHVYWYRQLPEEGLKFMVYLQKENIIDESGMPKERFSAEFPKEGPSILRIQQVVRGDSAAYFCASSRVQTGEQYFGPGTRLTVT.

The rearrangement joins TRBV16 to TRBJ1-1, with D possibly matching TRBD1 (5 bases). The CDR3 totals 15 residues. Trimming cost V 1 base and J 1 base, with 10 bases left between them. Germline V gene sequence: CDR1 KGHSY, CDR2 FQNENV. CDR3 nucleotides: TGTGCCAGCAGCCAATGGGCAGGGAAGAACACTGAAGCTTTCTTT. Amino acids: CASSQWAGKNTEAFF.

V usage is TRBV27 and J usage is TRBJ2-7; D is possibly TRBD1 (6 bases). Germline V gene lookup returns CDR1 MNHEY and CDR2 SMNVEV (reference sequence). V lost 6 bases, J lost 7 bases, and 19 bases lay in between. The CDR3 sequence is 14 residues long. CDR3 coding DNA: TGTGCCAGCAGGAGGGATGGGGGCTTGAGGGAGCAGTACTTC. Translating it yields CASRRDGGLREQYF.

CDR3 region: CASSQAGTSGGARFF. The CDR3 nucleotides read TGCGCCAGCAGCCAAGCCGGGACTAGCGGGGGGGCCAGGTTCTTC. The rearrangement uses TRBV4-3 and TRBJ2-1; TRBD2 aligns across 16 bases. J lost 15 bases, V lost 1 base, and 6 bases had no gene match. The CDR3 contains 15 residues. In germline, CDR1 is LGHNA, CDR2 YSLEER.

J is TRBJ1-5 and V is TRBV5-6; D is ambiguous. Germline V CDR1 and CDR2: SGHDT, YYEEEE. The germline V and J ends were trimmed by 0 bases and 4 bases, with 8 bases remaining between them. The CDR3 is 14 residues long. CDR3 coding DNA: TGTGCCAGCAGCTTGGGGAGTGTTAATCAGCCCCAGCATTTT. Amino acids: CASSLGSVNQPQHF. The whole variable domain, filled in from reference TRBV5-6 and TRBJ1-5, reads DAGVTQSPTHLIKTRGQQVTLRCSPKSGHDTVSWYQQALGQGPQFIFQYYEEEERQRGNFPDRFSGHQFPNYSSELNVNALLLGDSALYLCASSLGSVNQPQHFGDGTRLSIL.

This clone was seen just once. The gene calls are TRBV5-4 and TRBJ2-7; 8 bases align to TRBD1. Germline CDR1 and CDR2: SGHNT and YYREEE (reference sequence). The V and J ends lost 4 bases and 1 base, in that order; junction bases with no gene match: 7. The CDR3 has 15 amino acids. The CDR3 DNA sequence: TGTGCCAGCAGCCCCCGGACAGGGAATTCCTACGAGCAGTACTTC. Its translation: CASSPRTGNSYEQYF. Variable domain in full (rest from reference TRBV5-4 and TRBJ2-7): ETGVTQSPTHLIKTRGQQVTLRCSSQSGHNTVSWYQQALGQGPQFIFQYYREEENGRGNFPPRFSGLQFPNYSSELNVNALELDDSALYLCASSPRTGNSYEQYFGPGTRLTVT.

This chain connects TRBV25-1 to TRBJ1-3; maybe TRBD1 (5 bases). V dropped 7 bases and J dropped 0 bases, with 13 bases sitting between them. The CDR3 has 15 amino acids. CDR1 MGHDK and CDR2 SYGVNS come from the germline V gene. The CDR3 nucleotides read TGTGCCAGCACCCCCCACGGGGGCTCTGGAAACACCATATATTTT. Translated: CASTPHGGSGNTIYF.

The rearrangement uses TRBV7-2 and TRBJ2-3, with no clear D. The germline gives CDR1 SGHTA, CDR2 FQGNSA. Trimming removed 3 bases from V and 4 bases from J, with 11 bases in between. The CDR3 contains 14 residues. The CDR3: CASSLGLQADTQYF. In nucleotides, the CDR3 is TGTGCCAGCAGCTTGGGCCTTCAGGCAGATACGCAGTATTTT.

The rearrangement joins TRBV7-9 to TRBJ1-4; possible D gene TRBD1, 6 bases. Germline V gives CDR1 SEHNR, CDR2 FQNEAQ (reference sequence). Trimming pared 5 bases from V and 8 bases from J, leaving 21 bases between. This CDR3 contains 16 residues. The chain's CDR3 is CASSRRTAPTEEKLFF. The CDR3 DNA sequence: TGTGCCAGCAGCAGAAGGACAGCCCCTACTGAAGAAAAACTGTTTTTT.

V usage is TRBV6-1 and J usage is TRBJ1-2; D gene unclear. The ends were cut back, 1 base at V and 0 bases at J, with 9 bases in the middle. The CDR3 length is 15 residues. CDR1 and CDR2 from the germline V gene are MNHNS and SASEGT. The CDR3 loop is CASSEVSQANYGYTF. Written as DNA, the CDR3 is TGTGCCAGCAGTGAAGTTTCGCAGGCTAACTATGGCTACACCTTC.

The rearrangement uses TRBV7-3 and TRBJ2-3; TRBD1 matches 7 bases. The CDR3 has 15 residues. Germline V gene data show CDR1 as SGHTA and CDR2 as FQGTGA. V shed 4 bases and J 2 bases; nucleotides not matched to a gene: 6. In nucleotides, the CDR3 is TGTGCCAGCAGCTCGACGGGACAGACCACAGATACGCAGTATTTT. Residues: CASSSTGQTTDTQYF.

This chain connects TRBV7-2 to TRBJ1-2; D is possibly TRBD1 (6 bases). Trimming took 5 bases from V and 5 from J, leaving 21 bases between them. Germline loops: CDR1 SGHTA, CDR2 FQGNSA. This CDR3 has 16 amino acids. CDR3 residues: CASSGRPGGGDYGYTF. CDR3 DNA sequence: TGTGCCAGCAGCGGACGCCCCGGAGGGGGGGATTATGGCTACACCTTC.

V and J are TRBV6-1 and TRBJ1-1; D call uncertain. This CDR3 is 14 amino acids long. Trimming left V 2 bases short and J 4 bases short, with 11 bases between. CDR1 MNHNS and CDR2 SASEGT come from the germline V gene. CDR3 protein: CASSETMRATEAFF. CDR3 bases: TGTGCCAGCAGTGAAACGATGAGGGCCACTGAAGCTTTCTTT.

The chain joins TRBV5-1 to TRBJ2-1, with 12 positions matching TRBD2. Germline CDR1 and CDR2: SGHRS and YFSETQ. The length of the CDR3 is 18 residues. V was pared by 0 bases and J by 6 bases, with 10 bases of the junction left unmatched. CDR3 region: CASSLASSGGAWSNEQFF. As DNA, the CDR3 is TGCGCCAGCAGCTTGGCGTCTAGCGGGGGGGCGTGGAGCAATGAGCAGTTCTTC. The full variable domain, completed using reference TRBV5-1 and TRBJ2-1, is KAGVTQTPRYLIKTRGQQVTLSCSPISGHRSVSWYQQTPGQGLQFLFEYFSETQRNKGNFPGRFSGRQFSNSRSEMNVSTLELGDSALYLCASSLASSGGAWSNEQFFGPGTRLTVL.

The CDR3 protein is CASSQDASGGGNTGELFF. The CDR3 nucleotides are TGCGCCAGCAGCCAAGACGCTAGCGGGGGGGGAAACACCGGGGAGCTGTTTTTT. This chain connects TRBV4-3 to TRBJ2-2, with 12 bases fitting TRBD2. The V gene's germline CDR1 is LGHNA and CDR2 YSLEER. This CDR3 is 18 amino acids long. The trim removed 0 bases at V and 2 bases at J, leaving 4 bases unmatched.

This chain uses TRBV27 with TRBJ2-1; TRBD2 matches at 8 bases. Germline values: CDR1 MNHEY, CDR2 SMNVEV (reference sequence). Trimming removed 3 bases from V and 6 bases from J; junction bases left unmatched: 10. The CDR3 has 16 amino acids. CDR3 sequence: CASSFAGLAPSNEQFF. Here the CDR3 DNA reads TGTGCCAGCAGTTTTGCAGGACTAGCACCCTCCAATGAGCAGTTCTTC.

The chain carries TRBV5-4 and TRBJ1-6, with a weak D call TRBD1 (6 bases). The CDR3 totals 16 residues. With 0 bases removed from V and 7 bases from J, the gap between germline ends came to 14 bases. Germline loops: CDR1 SGHNT, CDR2 YYREEE (reference sequence). This CDR3 is CASSLDGQPQNSPLHF. CDR3 sequence (DNA): TGTGCCAGCAGCTTGGATGGACAGCCCCAAAATTCACCCCTCCACTTT.

This chain joins TRBV29-1 and TRBJ1-4; 9 nucleotides line up with TRBD1. Germline trimming cut 4 bases from V and 5 bases from J; bases unmatched to any gene: 8. This CDR3 has 15 residues. Germline values: CDR1 SQVTM, CDR2 ANQGSEA. Written as DNA, the CDR3 is TGCAGCGTTGCTGCGCCGGGACAGGGAAATGAAAAACTGTTTTTT. Translating it yields CSVAAPGQGNEKLFF.

The chain joins TRBV4-1 to TRBJ1-6, with TRBD1 as a possible D gene (6 bases). The CDR3 has 14 amino acids. V was cut by 7 bases and J by 5 bases, with 12 bases left in between. Germline CDR1 MGHRA, CDR2 YSYEKL. The CDR3 region has the DNA TGCGCCAGCACCCGGGGGGGCCATAATTCACCCCTCCACTTT. Encoded protein: CASTRGGHNSPLHF.

The chain recombines TRBV7-2 with TRBJ2-3, with 8 bases matching TRBD2. V was pared by 1 base and J by 3 bases, with 9 bases of the junction left unmatched. The CDR3 sequence is 17 residues long. CDR1 is SGHTA and CDR2 is FQGNSA in the germline V gene. CDR3 in DNA: TGTGCCAGCAGCTTAGTTCGGTCGCGGGGGGCGACAGATACGCAGTATTTT. It codes for CASSLVRSRGATDTQYF. The entire variable domain, with the rest obtained from reference TRBV7-2 and TRBJ2-3, is as follows: GAGVSQSPSNKVTEKGKDVELRCDPISGHTALYWYRQSLGQGLEFLIYFQGNSAPDKSGLPSDRFSAERTGGSVSTLTIQRTQQEDSAVYLCASSLVRSRGATDTQYFGPGTRLTVL.

The chain recombines TRBV12-3 or TRBV12-4 with TRBJ1-2, with D possibly matching TRBD1 (6 bases). V lost 5 bases, J lost 5 bases, and 12 bases lay in between. The CDR3 has 13 amino acids. CDR3 protein: CASSLQGFYGYTF. The CDR3 DNA reads as TGTGCCAGCAGTCTACAGGGATTTTATGGCTACACCTTC.

The rearrangement joins TRBV7-8 to TRBJ2-1; D gene unclear. Germline CDR1 SGHVS, CDR2 FQNEAQ. This CDR3 is built from 11 residues. V lost 5 bases to trimming and J lost 8 bases, with 7 bases between them. CDR3 coding DNA: TGTGCCAGCAGCCCCCTAGATGAGCAGTTCTTC. Translation: CASSPLDEQFF.

The chain combines TRBV7-9 with TRBJ2-5; D call uncertain. The V end lost 4 bases, the J end lost 4 bases, and 13 bases lay between the germline ends. The CDR3 sequence is 14 residues long. Germline V gene data show CDR1 as SEHNR and CDR2 as FQNEAQ (reference sequence). CDR3 coding DNA: TGTGCCAGCAGCTCTGCAGGATTTTTAGAGACCCAGTACTTC. Its protein product is CASSSAGFLETQYF.

V gene TRBV27 combines with J gene TRBJ1-6; D is ambiguous. V gave up 3 bases and J gave up 11 bases, with 8 bases separating them. In germline, CDR1 is MNHEY, CDR2 SMNVEV (reference sequence). The CDR3 consists of 12 residues. The CDR3 nucleotides read TGTGCCAGCAGTTTTCAGCAGGCACCCCTCCACTTT. Amino acids: CASSFQQAPLHF.

The CDR3, as DNA: TGTGCCACCGGAAGCGACTATGGCTACACCTTC. This sequence encodes CATGSDYGYTF. The chain uses TRBV18 and TRBJ1-2, with no clear D. Trimming took 10 bases from V and 3 from J, leaving 9 bases between them. CDR1 and CDR2 (germline): KGHSH, LQKENI. The CDR3 has 11 residues.

This sequence joins TRBV9 and TRBJ2-2, with 10 positions matching TRBD2. The trim removed 0 bases at V and 6 bases at J, leaving 17 bases unmatched. The CDR3 length is 20 residues. From germline, CDR1 is SGDLS and CDR2 YYNGEE. As DNA, the CDR3 is TGTGCCAGCAGCGTAGGCAAAGTCAGGGCTAGCGGGGGCTTCTCCGGGGAGCTGTTTTTT. Translated, it gives CASSVGKVRASGGFSGELFF.

The rearrangement joins TRBV13 to TRBJ2-7; 8 bases map to TRBD1. The CDR3 sequence is 14 residues long. V trimming: 5 bases; J trimming: 3 bases; junction bases outside the gene matches: 6. Germline assignment: CDR1 PRHDT and CDR2 FYEKMQ (reference sequence). Here the CDR3 reads CASSQQGVNYEQYF. In DNA, the CDR3 is TGTGCCAGCAGCCAACAGGGGGTAAACTACGAGCAGTACTTC.

V usage is TRBV12-3 or TRBV12-4 and J usage is TRBJ1-1; D might be TRBD1 (5 bases). V was cut by 5 bases and J by 4 bases, with 11 bases left in between. CDR3 length: 13 residues. The CDR3 sequence: CASSPREGTEAFF. The CDR3 DNA sequence: TGTGCCAGCAGTCCCAGGGAGGGCACTGAAGCTTTCTTT.

The CDR3, as DNA: TGCGCCAGCAGCCAAGTGGGGACAGACCTTTTCTATGGCTACACCTTC. This gives the protein CASSQVGTDLFYGYTF. The rearrangement uses TRBV4-3 and TRBJ1-2; the match to TRBD1 covers 7 bases. Per the germline V gene, CDR1 is LGHNA and CDR2 is YSLEER. This CDR3 comprises 16 residues. The V segment lost 1 base and the J segment 4 bases; nucleotides outside the gene matches: 9.

This rearrangement joins TRBV6-5 to TRBJ2-3; 8 bases are a match to TRBD1. CDR3 length: 15 residues. The J segment lost 2 bases and the V segment lost 7 bases, leaving 8 bases of the junction unmatched. Germline CDR1 reads MNHEY; CDR2 reads SVGAGI. CDR3 residues: CASTGQGGATDTQYF. CDR3 coding DNA: TGTGCCAGCACCGGACAGGGAGGTGCCACAGATACGCAGTATTTT.